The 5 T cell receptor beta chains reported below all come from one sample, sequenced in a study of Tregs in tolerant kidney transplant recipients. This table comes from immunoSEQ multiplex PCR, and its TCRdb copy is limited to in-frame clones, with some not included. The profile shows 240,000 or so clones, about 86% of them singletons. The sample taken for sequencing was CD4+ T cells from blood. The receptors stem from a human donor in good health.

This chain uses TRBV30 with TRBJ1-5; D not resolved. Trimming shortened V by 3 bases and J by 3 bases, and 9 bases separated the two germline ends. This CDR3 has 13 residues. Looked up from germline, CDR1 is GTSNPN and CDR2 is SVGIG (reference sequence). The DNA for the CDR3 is TGTGCCTGGAGCGCCTGGTCCAATCAGCCCCAGCATTTT. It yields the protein CAWSAWSNQPQHF.

DNA for the CDR3: TGTGCCAGCAGTTCCCGGCAGGGCTATGGCTACACCTTC. Its translation is CASSSRQGYGYTF. This chain links TRBV6-6 with TRBJ1-2; D is possibly TRBD1 (5 bases). This CDR3 contains 13 residues. Looked up from germline, CDR1 is MNHNY and CDR2 is SVGAGI (reference sequence). Trimming removed 4 bases from V and 4 bases from J, with 10 bases in between.

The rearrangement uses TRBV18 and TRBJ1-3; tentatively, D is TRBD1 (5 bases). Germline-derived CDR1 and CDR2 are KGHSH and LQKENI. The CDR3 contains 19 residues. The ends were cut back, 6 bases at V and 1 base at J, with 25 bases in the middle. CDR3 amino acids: CASSTRLIALRGSGNTIYF. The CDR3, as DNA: TGTGCCAGCTCGACCAGATTGATAGCCCTGAGGGGTTCTGGAAACACCATATATTTT.

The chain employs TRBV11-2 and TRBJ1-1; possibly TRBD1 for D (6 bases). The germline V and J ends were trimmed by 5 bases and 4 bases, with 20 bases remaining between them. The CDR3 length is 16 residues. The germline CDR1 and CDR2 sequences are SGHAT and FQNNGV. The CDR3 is CASSPRPQGRSTEAFF. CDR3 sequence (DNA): TGTGCCAGCAGCCCCCGTCCGCAGGGGCGATCCACTGAAGCTTTCTTT.

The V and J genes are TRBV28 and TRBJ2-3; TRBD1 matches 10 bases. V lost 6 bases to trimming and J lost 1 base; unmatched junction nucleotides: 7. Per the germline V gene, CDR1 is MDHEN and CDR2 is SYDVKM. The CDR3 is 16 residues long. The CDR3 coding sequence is TGTGCCAGCAGCCCGGGGACAGGGGTCGGCACAGATACGCAGTATTTT. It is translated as CASSPGTGVGTDTQYF.